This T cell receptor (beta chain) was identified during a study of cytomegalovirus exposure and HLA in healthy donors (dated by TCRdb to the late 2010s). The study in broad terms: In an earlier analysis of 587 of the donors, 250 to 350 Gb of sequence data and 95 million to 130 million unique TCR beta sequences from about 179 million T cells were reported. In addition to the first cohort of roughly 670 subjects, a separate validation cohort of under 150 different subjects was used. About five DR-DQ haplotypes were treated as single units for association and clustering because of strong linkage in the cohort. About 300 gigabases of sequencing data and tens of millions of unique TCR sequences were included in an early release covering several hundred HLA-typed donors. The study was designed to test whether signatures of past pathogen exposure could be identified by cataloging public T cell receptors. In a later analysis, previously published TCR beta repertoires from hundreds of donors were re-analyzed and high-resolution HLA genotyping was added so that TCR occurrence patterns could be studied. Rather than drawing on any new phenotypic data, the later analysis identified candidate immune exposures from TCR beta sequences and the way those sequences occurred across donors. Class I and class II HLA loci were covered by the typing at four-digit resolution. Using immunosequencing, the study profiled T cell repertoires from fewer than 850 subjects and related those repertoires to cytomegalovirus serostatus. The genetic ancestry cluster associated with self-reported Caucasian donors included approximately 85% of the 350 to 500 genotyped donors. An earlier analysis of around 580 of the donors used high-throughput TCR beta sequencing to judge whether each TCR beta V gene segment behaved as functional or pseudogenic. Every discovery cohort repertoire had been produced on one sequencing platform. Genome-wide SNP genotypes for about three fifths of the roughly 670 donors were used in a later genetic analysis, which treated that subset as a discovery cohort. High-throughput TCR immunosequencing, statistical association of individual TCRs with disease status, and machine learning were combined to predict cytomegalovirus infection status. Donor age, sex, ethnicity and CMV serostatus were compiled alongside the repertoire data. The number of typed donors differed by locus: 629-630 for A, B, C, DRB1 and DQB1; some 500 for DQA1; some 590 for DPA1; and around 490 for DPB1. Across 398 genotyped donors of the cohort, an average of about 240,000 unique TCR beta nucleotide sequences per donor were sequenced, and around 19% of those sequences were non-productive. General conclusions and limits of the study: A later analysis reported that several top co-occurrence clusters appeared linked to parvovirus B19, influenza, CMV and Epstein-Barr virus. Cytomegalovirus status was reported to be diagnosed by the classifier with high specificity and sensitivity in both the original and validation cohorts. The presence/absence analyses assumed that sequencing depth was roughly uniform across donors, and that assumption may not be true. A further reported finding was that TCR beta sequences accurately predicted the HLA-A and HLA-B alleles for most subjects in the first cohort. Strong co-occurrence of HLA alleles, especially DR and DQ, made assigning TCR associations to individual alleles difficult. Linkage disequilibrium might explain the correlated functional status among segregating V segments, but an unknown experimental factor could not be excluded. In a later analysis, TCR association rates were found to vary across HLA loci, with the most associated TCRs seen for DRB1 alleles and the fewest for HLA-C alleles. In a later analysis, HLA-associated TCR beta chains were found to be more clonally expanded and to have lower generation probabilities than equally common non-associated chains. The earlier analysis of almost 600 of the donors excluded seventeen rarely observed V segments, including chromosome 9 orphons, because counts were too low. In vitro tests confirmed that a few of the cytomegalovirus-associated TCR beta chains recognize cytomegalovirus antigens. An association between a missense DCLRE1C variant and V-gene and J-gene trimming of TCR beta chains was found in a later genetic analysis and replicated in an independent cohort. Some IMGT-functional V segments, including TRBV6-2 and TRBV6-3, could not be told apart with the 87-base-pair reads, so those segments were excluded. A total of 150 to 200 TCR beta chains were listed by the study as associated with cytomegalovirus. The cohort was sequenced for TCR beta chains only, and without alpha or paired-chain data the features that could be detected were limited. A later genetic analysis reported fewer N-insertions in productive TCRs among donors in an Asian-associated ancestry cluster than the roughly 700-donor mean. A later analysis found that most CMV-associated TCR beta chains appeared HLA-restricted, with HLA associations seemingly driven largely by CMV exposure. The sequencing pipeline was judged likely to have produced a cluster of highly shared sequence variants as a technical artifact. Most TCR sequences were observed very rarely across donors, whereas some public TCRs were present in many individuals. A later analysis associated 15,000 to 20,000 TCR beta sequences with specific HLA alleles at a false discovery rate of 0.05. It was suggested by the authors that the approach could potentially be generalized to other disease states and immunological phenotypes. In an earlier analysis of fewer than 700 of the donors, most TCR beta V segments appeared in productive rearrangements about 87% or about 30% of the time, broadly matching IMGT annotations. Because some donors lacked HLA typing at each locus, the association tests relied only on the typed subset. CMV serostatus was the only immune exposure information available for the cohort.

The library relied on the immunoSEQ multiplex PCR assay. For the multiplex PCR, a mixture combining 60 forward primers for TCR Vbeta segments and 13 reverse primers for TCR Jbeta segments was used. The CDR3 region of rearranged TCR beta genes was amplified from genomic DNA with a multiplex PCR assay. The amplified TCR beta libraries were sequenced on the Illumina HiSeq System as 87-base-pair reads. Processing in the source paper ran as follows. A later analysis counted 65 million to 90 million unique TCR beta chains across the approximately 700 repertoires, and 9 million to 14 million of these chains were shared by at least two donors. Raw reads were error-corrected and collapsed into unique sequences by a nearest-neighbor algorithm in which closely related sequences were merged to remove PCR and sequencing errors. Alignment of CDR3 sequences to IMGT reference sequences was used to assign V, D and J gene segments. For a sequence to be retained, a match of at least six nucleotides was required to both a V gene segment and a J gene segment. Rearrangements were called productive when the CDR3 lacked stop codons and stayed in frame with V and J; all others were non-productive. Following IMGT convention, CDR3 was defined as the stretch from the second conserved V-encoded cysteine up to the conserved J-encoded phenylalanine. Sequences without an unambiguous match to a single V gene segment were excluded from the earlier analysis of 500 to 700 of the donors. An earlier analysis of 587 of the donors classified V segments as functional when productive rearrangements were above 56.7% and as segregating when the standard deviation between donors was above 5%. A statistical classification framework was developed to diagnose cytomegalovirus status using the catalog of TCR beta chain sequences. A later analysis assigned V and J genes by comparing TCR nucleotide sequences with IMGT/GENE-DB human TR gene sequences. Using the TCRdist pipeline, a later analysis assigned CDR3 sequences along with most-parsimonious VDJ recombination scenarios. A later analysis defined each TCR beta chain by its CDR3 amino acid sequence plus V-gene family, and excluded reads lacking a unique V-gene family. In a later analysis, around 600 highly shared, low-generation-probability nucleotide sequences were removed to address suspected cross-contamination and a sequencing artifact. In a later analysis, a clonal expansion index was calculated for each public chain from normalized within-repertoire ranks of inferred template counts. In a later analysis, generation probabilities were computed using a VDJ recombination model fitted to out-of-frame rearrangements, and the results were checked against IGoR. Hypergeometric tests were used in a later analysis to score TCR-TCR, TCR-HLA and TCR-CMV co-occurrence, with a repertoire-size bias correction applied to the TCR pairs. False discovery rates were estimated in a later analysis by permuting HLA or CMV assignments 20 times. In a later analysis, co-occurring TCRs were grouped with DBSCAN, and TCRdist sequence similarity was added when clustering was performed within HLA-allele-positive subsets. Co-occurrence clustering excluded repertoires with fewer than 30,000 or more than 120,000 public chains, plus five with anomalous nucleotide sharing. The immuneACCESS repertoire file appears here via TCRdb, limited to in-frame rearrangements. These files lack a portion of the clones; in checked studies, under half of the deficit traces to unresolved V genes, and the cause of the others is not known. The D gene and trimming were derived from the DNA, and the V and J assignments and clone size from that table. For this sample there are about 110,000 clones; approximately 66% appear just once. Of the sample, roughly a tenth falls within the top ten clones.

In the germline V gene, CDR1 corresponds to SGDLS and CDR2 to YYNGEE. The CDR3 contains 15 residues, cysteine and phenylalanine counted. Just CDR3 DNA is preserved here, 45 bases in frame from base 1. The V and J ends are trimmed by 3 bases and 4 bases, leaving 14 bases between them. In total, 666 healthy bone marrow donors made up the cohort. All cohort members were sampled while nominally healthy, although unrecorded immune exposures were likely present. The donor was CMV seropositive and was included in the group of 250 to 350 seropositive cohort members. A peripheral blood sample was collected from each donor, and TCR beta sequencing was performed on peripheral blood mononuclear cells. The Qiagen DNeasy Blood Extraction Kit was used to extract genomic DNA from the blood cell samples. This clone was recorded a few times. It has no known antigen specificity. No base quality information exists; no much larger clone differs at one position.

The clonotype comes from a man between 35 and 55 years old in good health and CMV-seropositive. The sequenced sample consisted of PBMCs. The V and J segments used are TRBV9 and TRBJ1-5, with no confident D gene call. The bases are TGTGCCAGCAGCGCCCTGGCGGGCGGGAATCAGCCCCAGCATTTT. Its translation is CASSALAGGNQPQHF.